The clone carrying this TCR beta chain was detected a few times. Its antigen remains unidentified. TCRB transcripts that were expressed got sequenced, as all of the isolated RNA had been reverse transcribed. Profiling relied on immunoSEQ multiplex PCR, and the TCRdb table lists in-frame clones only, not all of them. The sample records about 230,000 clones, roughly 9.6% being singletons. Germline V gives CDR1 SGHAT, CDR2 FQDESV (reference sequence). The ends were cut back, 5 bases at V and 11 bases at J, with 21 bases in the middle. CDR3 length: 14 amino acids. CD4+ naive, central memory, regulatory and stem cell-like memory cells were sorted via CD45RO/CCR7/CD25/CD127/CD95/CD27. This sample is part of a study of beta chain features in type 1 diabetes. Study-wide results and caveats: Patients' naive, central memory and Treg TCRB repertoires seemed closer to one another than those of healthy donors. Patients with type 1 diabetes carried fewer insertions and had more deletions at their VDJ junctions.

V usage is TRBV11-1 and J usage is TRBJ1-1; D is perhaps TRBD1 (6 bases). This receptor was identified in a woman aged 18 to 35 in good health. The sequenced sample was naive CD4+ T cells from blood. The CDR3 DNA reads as TGTGCCAGCAGCCAGGGACAAGGACCCCTTGGGGCTTTCTTT. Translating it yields CASSQGQGPLGAFF.